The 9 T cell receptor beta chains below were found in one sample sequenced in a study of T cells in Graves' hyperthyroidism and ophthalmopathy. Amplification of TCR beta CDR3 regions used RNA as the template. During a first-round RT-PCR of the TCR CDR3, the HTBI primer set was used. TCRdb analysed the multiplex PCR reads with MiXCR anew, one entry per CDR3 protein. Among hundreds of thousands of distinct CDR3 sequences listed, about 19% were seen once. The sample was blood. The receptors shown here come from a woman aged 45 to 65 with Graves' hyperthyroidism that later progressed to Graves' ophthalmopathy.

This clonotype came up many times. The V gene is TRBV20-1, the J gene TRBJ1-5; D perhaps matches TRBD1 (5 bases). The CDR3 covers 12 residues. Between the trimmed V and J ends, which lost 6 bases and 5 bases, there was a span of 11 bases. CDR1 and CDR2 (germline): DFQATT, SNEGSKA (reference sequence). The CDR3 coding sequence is TGCAGTGCGACGGGGGATGATCAGCCCCAGCATTTT. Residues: CSATGDDQPQHF.

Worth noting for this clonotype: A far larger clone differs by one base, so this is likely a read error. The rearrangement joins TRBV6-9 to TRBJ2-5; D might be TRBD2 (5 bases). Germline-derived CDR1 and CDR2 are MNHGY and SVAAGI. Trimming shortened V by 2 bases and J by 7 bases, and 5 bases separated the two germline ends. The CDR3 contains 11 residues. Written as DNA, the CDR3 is TGTGCCAGCAGTTATCGGGGGACCCAGTACTTC. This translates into CASSYRGTQYF.

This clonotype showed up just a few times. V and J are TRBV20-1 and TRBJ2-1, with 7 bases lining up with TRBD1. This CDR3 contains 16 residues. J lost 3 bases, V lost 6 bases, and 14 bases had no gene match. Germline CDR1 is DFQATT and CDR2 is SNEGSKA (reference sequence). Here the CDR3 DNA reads TGCAGTGCCCGCCCCGGGACAGCAGGGTTCTACAATGAGCAGTTCTTC. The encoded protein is CSARPGTAGFYNEQFF.

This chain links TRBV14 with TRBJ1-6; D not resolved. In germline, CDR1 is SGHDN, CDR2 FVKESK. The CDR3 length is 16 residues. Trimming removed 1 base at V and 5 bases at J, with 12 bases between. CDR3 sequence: CASSQGIPRDNSPLHF. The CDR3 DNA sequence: TGTGCCAGCAGCCAAGGAATCCCCCGCGATAATTCACCCCTCCACTTT.

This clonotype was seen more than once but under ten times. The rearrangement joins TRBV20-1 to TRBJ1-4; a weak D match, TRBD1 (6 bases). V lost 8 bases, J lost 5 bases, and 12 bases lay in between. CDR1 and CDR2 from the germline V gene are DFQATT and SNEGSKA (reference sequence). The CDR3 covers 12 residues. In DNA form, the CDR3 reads TGCAGTTTTTGGACAGACAATGAAAAACTGTTTTTT. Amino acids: CSFWTDNEKLFF.

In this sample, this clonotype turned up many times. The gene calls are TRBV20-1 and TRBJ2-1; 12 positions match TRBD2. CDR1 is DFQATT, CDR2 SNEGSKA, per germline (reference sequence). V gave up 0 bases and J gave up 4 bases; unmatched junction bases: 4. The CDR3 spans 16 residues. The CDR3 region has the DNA TGCAGTGCTAGAGACCCTACTAGCGGGGGGTACAATGAGCAGTTCTTC. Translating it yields CSARDPTSGGYNEQFF.

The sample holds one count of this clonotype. The CDR3 region has the DNA TGTGCCAGCAGCCTGTCAAGTGAATCCTCTGGAAACACCATATATTTT. Protein sequence: CASSLSSESSGNTIYF. V gene TRBV7-9 combines with J gene TRBJ1-3, with D unclear. V dropped 5 bases and J dropped 0 bases, with 14 bases sitting between them. The CDR3 contains 16 residues. Germline loops: CDR1 SEHNR, CDR2 FQNEAQ (reference sequence).

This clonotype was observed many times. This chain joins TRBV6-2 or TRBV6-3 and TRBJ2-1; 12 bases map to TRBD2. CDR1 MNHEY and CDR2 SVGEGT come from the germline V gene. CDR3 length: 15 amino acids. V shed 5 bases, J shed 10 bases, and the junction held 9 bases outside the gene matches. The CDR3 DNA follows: TGTGCCAGCAGTCTATCTAGCGGGGGGGCGAGGGAGCAGTTCTTC. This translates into CASSLSSGGAREQFF.

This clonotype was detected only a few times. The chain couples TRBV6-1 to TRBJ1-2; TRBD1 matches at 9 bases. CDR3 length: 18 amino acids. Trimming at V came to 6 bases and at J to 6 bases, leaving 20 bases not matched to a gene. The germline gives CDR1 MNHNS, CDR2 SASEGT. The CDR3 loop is CASSHPGTGWTVLDGYTF. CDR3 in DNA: TGTGCCAGCAGCCATCCCGGGACAGGGTGGACGGTTTTGGATGGCTACACCTTC.